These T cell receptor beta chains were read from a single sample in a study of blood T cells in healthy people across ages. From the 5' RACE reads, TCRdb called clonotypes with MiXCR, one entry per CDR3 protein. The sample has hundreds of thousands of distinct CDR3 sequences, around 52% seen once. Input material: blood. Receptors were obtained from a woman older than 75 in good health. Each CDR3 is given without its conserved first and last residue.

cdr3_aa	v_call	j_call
SATTRESGQTNIQY	TRBV20-1	TRBJ2-4
SVEVSADPGPTEAF	TRBV29-1	TRBJ1-1
ASSWGQGFNEQF	TRBV5-1	TRBJ2-1
ASSQAGTTEGYT	TRBV5-1	TRBJ1-2
ASSLFRYNEQF	TRBV7-2	TRBJ2-1
ASRGAVNEQF	TRBV12-3/TRBV12-4	TRBJ2-1
ATSRDGGKPYNEQF	TRBV15	TRBJ2-1
ASSYSISSYEQY	TRBV6-5	TRBJ2-7
GSSEQAGDIQY	TRBV2	.
ASRDEDSQPQH	TRBV25-1	TRBJ1-5
ASSPGALPLNIQY	TRBV12-3/TRBV12-4	TRBJ2-4
ACSLQGSSYEQY	TRBV7-2	TRBJ2-7
ASSLVAGNEDEQY	TRBV28	TRBJ2-5
ASSRAGRYNEQY	TRBV6-5	.
ATTTSSTTNEKLF	TRBV19	TRBJ1-4
ASSEYKGTNTEAF	TRBV25-1	TRBJ1-1
ASSLADPQF	TRBV7-9	TRBJ2-1
ASSFVPQATDTQY	TRBV7-9	TRBJ2-3
ASQDLKEAGANVLT	TRBV4-2	TRBJ2-6
AWRDLGVLNTGELF	TRBV30	TRBJ2-2
ASSLWTVNTGELF	TRBV3-1	TRBJ2-2
ASSLLGRGLLVRSYT	TRBV12-3/TRBV12-4	TRBJ1-2
ASFRTGGNNEQY	TRBV5-5	TRBJ2-5
ASGGRLAKNIQY	TRBV2	TRBJ2-4
ASSPGPGELF	TRBV7-8	TRBJ2-2
ASSSGQVSKETQY	TRBV12-3/TRBV12-4	TRBJ2-5